This T cell receptor beta chain emerged from a study of blood T cell repertoires in COVID-19. Study-level information: COVID-19 samples, acute and convalescent, were from the United States, Italy and Spain.

The length of the CDR3 is 13 residues. Deletions cut 4 bases from V and 5 bases from J, with 8 bases between. CDR1 is WNHNN and CDR2 is SYGVQD in the germline V gene (reference sequence). Per the study methods: Reference gene primers were amplified, and this amplification served to estimate nucleated cell counts. The table came from immunoSEQ multiplex PCR; TCRdb's copy has only in-frame clones and leaves some out. V, J and clone size are taken as reported in that table, and D and trimming were inferred from the DNA itself. The data hold fewer than 350,000 clones, with 75% to 95% observed a single time. Seattle participants joined during active infection and were tracked over time.

The chain combines TRBV10-1 with TRBJ2-2; no clear D gene. The sequence was obtained from a woman in her 30s with COVID-19, enrolled during active disease. Sequencing was done on a sample of peripheral blood. The CDR3 DNA follows: TGCGCCAGCAGTGTGGTGAGGACCGGGGAGCTGTTTTTT. This codes for CASSVVRTGELFF.